This T cell receptor (beta chain) was captured in a study of cytomegalovirus exposure and HLA in healthy donors. Broader study findings: Accounts indicate the classifier identified cytomegalovirus status with strong specificity and sensitivity. The study flagged about 150 TCR beta chains as cytomegalovirus-associated.

The protocol was immunoSEQ multiplex PCR, while the TCRdb copy is restricted to in-frame clones and leaves out a portion. Among around 170,000 clones, around 89% were seen once, and the ten largest hold 2.5% to 3%. A note on this clone: As yet, its antigen is unknown.

The CDR3 totals 17 residues. The germline V and J ends were trimmed by 0 bases and 2 bases, with 17 bases remaining between them. CDR1 is MNHNS, CDR2 SASEGT, per germline. J is TRBJ2-7 and V is TRBV6-1; D is unclear. Sample: PBMCs. The TCR originated in a man younger than 35 in good health and CMV-seronegative. CDR3 amino acids: CASSEAGGTRVAYEQYV. The CDR3 nucleotides read TGTGCCAGCAGTGAAGCCGGCGGCACCAGAGTCGCCTACGAGCAGTACGTC.